This TCR beta chain was sequenced for a study of Ad26.COV2.S vaccination and SARS-CoV-2 variants. Study overall: Recipients of Ad26.COV2.S got it intramuscularly, once or twice 56 days apart. Study results and limitations: Responses of T cells in total may have been underestimated by the TCR breadth and depth analyses. Individuals receiving vaccine had higher spike-specific TCR breadth than placebo recipients did.

Only in-frame clones appear in the TCRdb table, and some are missing; sequencing was by immunoSEQ multiplex PCR. The sample holds about 500,000 clones, 89% seen once. This clone was counted once. Its target is not known. Trimming left V 4 bases short and J 1 base short, with 6 bases between. The germline V gene has CDR1 MNHEY and CDR2 SVGEGT. The CDR3 contains 13 residues. Treatment described: approximately 18 received Ad26.COV2.S at low or high dose, single or two shots; several received placebo; per-sample allocation not given. The study sampled participants on day 63 after the first vaccine or placebo injection. The administered vaccine (an Ad26 vector) expressed Wuhan-strain SARS-CoV-2 spike.

The starting material was peripheral blood, obtained in a trial of Ad26.COV2.S vaccine versus placebo. The source of this sequence is a person between 18 and 59 years old who received the Ad26.COV2.S COVID-19 vaccine or a placebo. V and J are TRBV6-2 or TRBV6-3 and TRBJ2-3; D ambiguous. The DNA of the CDR3 is TGTGCCAGCAGTTTGGCTGGCACAGATACGCAGTATTTT. The encoded protein is CASSLAGTDTQYF.